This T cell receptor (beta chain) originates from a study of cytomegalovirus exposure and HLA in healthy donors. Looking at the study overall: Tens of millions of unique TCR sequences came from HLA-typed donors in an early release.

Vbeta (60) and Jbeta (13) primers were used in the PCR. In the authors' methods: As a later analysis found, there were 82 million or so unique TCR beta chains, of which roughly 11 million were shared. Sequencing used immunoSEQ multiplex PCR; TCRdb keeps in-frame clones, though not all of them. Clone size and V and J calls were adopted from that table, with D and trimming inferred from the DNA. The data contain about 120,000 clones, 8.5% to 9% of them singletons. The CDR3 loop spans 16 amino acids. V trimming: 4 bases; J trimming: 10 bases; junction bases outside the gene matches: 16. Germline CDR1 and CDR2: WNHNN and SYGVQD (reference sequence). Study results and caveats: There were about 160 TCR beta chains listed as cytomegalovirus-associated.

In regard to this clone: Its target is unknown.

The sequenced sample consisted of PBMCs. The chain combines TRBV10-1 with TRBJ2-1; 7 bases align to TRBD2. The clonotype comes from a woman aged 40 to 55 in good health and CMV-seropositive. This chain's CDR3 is CASSAGTTLPGGEQFF. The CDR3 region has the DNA TGCGCCAGCAGTGCCGGGACTACCCTCCCGGGTGGAGAGCAGTTCTTC.